These 25 T cell receptor beta chains were sequenced from one sample in a study of blood T cell repertoires in COVID-19. TCRdb's table, derived via immunoSEQ multiplex PCR, lists solely in-frame clones and lacks some. The sample contains about 80,000 clones, 60% to 80% of which appear only once. The sequenced material came from peripheral blood. All receptors come from a man aged 55 to 70 with COVID-19, enrolled during active disease.

There are a few counts of this clone. The chain is built from TRBV11-2 and TRBJ2-5, with D maybe TRBD1 (6 bases). The CDR3 is made up of 14 amino acids. Trimming pared 2 bases from V and 5 bases from J, leaving 12 bases between. Germline V gives CDR1 SGHAT, CDR2 FQNNGV. The CDR3 loop reads CASSLLNQGETQYF. CDR3 nucleotides: TGTGCCAGCAGCTTATTAAATCAGGGGGAGACCCAGTACTTC.

This clone has just a few counts. This chain connects TRBV5-8 to TRBJ1-4; 7 bases agree with TRBD1. Germline V gives CDR1 SGHTS, CDR2 YDEGEE. The CDR3 loop spans 14 amino acids. Losses at the gene ends were 4 bases for V and 7 bases for J; bases not matched to a gene: 7. The CDR3: CASSDRKGAEKLFF. The CDR3 bases are TGTGCCAGCAGCGACCGTAAGGGGGCTGAAAAACTGTTTTTT.

The chain carries TRBV18 and TRBJ1-1; the D is unclear. There are 15 residues in the CDR3. The V and J ends lost 0 bases and 0 bases respectively, with 8 bases between them. Germline values: CDR1 KGHSH, CDR2 LQKENI. CDR3 sequence reads: CASSPPAGMNTEAFF. The CDR3 DNA is TGTGCCAGCTCACCACCCGCCGGTATGAACACTGAAGCTTTCTTT.

This sequence joins TRBV30 and TRBJ2-3; 8 positions agree with TRBD2. With 5 bases clipped from V and 1 base from J, the junction kept 5 bases outside the gene matches. This CDR3 spans 14 amino acids. Germline V lookup: CDR1 GTSNPN, CDR2 SVGIG (reference sequence). The CDR3 DNA follows: TGTGCCTGGTGGGGTAGCGGGGGCACAGATACGCAGTATTTT. Amino acid sequence: CAWWGSGGTDTQYF.

This chain uses TRBV7-8 with TRBJ1-5; D is undetermined. CDR3 size: 14 residues. Trimming removed 1 base at V and 2 bases at J, with 6 bases between. Germline assignment: CDR1 SGHVS and CDR2 FQNEAQ. The CDR3 sequence: CASSLELGNQPQHF. The DNA for the CDR3 is TGTGCCAGCAGCTTAGAGTTAGGCAATCAGCCCCAGCATTTT.

This clone has only a few counts. The V and J genes are TRBV29-1 and TRBJ1-4; 8 bases line up with TRBD1. This CDR3 contains 14 residues. V gave up 8 bases and J gave up 8 bases; unmatched junction bases: 13. Germline V lookup: CDR1 SQVTM, CDR2 ANQGSEA. In DNA form, the CDR3 reads TGCAGCATAGAAACCGGGACAGGAAAAGAAAAACTGTTTTTT. Protein sequence: CSIETGTGKEKLFF.

The chain employs TRBV6-5 and TRBJ2-7; 10 bases align to TRBD1. This CDR3 is built from 14 residues. Germline CDR1 is MNHEY and CDR2 is SVGAGI. V shed 5 bases and J 3 bases; nucleotides not matched to a gene: 4. Here the CDR3 reads CASSRQGARYEQYF. CDR3 coding DNA: TGTGCCAGCAGTCGACAGGGGGCGCGCTACGAGCAGTACTTC.

This clone was observed a handful of times. The gene calls are TRBV5-1 and TRBJ2-1; 7 nucleotides line up with TRBD1. The CDR3 has 14 amino acids. CDR1 and CDR2 (germline): SGHRS, YFSETQ. V lost 4 bases to trimming and J lost 7 bases; unmatched junction nucleotides: 8. Written as DNA, the CDR3 is TGCGCCAGCAGCCCGGACAGGTATCCGAATGAGCAGTTCTTC. It codes for CASSPDRYPNEQFF.

This chain connects TRBV7-3 to TRBJ2-1; no clear D gene. V dropped 2 bases and J dropped 8 bases, with 16 bases sitting between them. The CDR3 runs to 15 residues. Germline lookup yields CDR1 SGHTA and CDR2 FQGTGA. CDR3 loop: CASSLEPTEVDEQFF. As DNA, the CDR3 is TGTGCCAGCAGCTTAGAGCCAACCGAAGTGGATGAGCAGTTCTTC.

V gene TRBV5-1 combines with J gene TRBJ1-2; TRBD1 matches 7 bases. V gave up 4 bases and J gave up 4 bases; unmatched junction bases: 4. CDR1 and CDR2 from the germline V gene are SGHRS and YFSETQ. This CDR3 is 13 amino acids long. The CDR3 DNA sequence: TGCGCCAGCAGCCCGGGACAGCTCTATGGCTACACCTTC. This codes for CASSPGQLYGYTF.

The chain carries TRBV5-1 and TRBJ2-3; D may be TRBD1 (6 bases). V was shortened by 0 bases and J by 2 bases, with 13 bases between the two germline ends. CDR3 length equals 16 residues. CDR1 and CDR2 from the germline V gene are SGHRS and YFSETQ. The CDR3 loop is CASSLGGTPPTDTQYF. CDR3 DNA: TGCGCCAGCAGCTTGGGAGGGACACCTCCCACAGATACGCAGTATTTT.

The CDR3 reads CASTGTDTDTQYF. The DNA of the CDR3 is TGTGCCAGCACCGGGACTGACACAGATACGCAGTATTTT. The chain links TRBV3-1 (or the pseudogene TRBV3-2) to TRBJ2-3; perhaps TRBD2 as D (6 bases). Trimming took 7 bases from V and 2 from J, leaving 10 bases between them. CDR1 and CDR2 (germline): LGHDT, YNNKEL (reference sequence). CDR3 length: 13 residues.

V usage is TRBV27 and J usage is TRBJ2-2, with no clear D. CDR1 and CDR2 (germline): MNHEY, SMNVEV (reference sequence). The CDR3 covers 16 residues. The ends were cut back, 4 bases at V and 5 bases at J, with 17 bases in the middle. The CDR3 bases are TGTGCCAGCAGTTCCCCGTCCCTGTCGAGGACCGGGGAGCTGTTTTTT. Its translation is CASSSPSLSRTGELFF.

The chain combines TRBV6-6 with TRBJ2-1; 14 bases are a match to TRBD2. The trim removed 5 bases at V and 9 bases at J, leaving 12 bases unmatched. The CDR3 has 17 residues. Germline CDR1 and CDR2: MNHNY and SVGAGI (reference sequence). For the CDR3, the DNA is TGTGCCAGCAGTCCCCGCCAGACTAGCGGGGGGGGTGTTGAGCAGTTCTTC. Protein sequence: CASSPRQTSGGGVEQFF.

This clone came up a few times. The gene calls are TRBV15 and TRBJ2-7, with a weak D call TRBD2 (5 bases). The CDR3 sequence is 14 residues long. From germline, CDR1 is LNHNV and CDR2 YYDKDF (reference sequence). V lost 4 bases and J lost 5, with 15 bases in between. CDR3 bases: TGTGCCACCAGCACCTACGGAGGCCCAAACGAGCAGTACTTC. This sequence encodes CATSTYGGPNEQYF. Supplemented by reference TRBV15 and TRBJ2-7, the full variable domain reads DAMVIQNPRYQVTQFGKPVTLSCSQTLNHNVMYWYQQKSSQAPKLLFHYYDKDFNNEADTPDNFQSRRPNTSFCFLDIRSPGLGDTAMYLCATSTYGGPNEQYFGPGTRLTVT.

The gene calls are TRBV7-2 and TRBJ2-1; TRBD2 matches at 9 bases. J lost 12 bases, V lost 5 bases, and 8 bases had no gene match. This CDR3 contains 13 residues. Germline-derived CDR1 and CDR2 are SGHTA and FQGNSA. CDR3 sequence (DNA): TGTGCCAGCAGCCCCGGGACTAGCATCGGGCAGTTCTTC. Protein sequence: CASSPGTSIGQFF.

The chain couples TRBV5-4 to TRBJ1-1, with TRBD1 as a possible D gene (5 bases). This CDR3 has 12 amino acids. V lost 0 bases and J 12 bases, leaving 12 bases between the germline ends. CDR1 and CDR2 (germline): SGHNT, YYREEE (reference sequence). CDR3 DNA: TGTGCCAGCAGCTTGGGGCAGGGAACGCCTTTCTTT. Its translation is CASSLGQGTPFF.

This chain joins TRBV7-2 and TRBJ1-5, with D maybe TRBD1 (6 bases). V gave up 5 bases and J gave up 6 bases, with 14 bases separating them. This CDR3 contains 14 residues. Germline V gene lookup returns CDR1 SGHTA and CDR2 FQGNSA. The CDR3 bases are TGTGCCAGCAGCCGGACAGCGGGGGGTCAGCCCCAGCATTTT. Translating gives CASSRTAGGQPQHF.

DNA for the CDR3: TGTGCCAGCAGCGTTGGCGGGAGTGCAACTTACAATGAGCAGTTCTTC. Amino acid sequence: CASSVGGSATYNEQFF. This chain links TRBV9 with TRBJ2-1, with TRBD2 matching 7 bases. V shed 2 bases, J shed 4 bases, and the junction held 9 bases outside the gene matches. This CDR3 region has 16 residues. Germline V lookup: CDR1 SGDLS, CDR2 YYNGEE.

The chain has TRBV7-2 and TRBJ2-1; 8 bases are a match to TRBD2. Germline trimming cut 1 base from V and 5 bases from J; bases unmatched to any gene: 13. Germline CDR1 SGHTA, CDR2 FQGNSA. The length of the CDR3 is 18 residues. The CDR3 is CASSLVPQGLGGHNEQFF. CDR3 nucleotides: TGTGCCAGCAGCTTAGTACCCCAGGGACTAGGAGGGCACAATGAGCAGTTCTTC. The whole variable domain, remainder taken from reference TRBV7-2 and TRBJ2-1, is GAGVSQSPSNKVTEKGKDVELRCDPISGHTALYWYRQSLGQGLEFLIYFQGNSAPDKSGLPSDRFSAERTGGSVSTLTIQRTQQEDSAVYLCASSLVPQGLGGHNEQFFGPGTRLTVL.

J is TRBJ2-7 and V is TRBV2, with 9 nucleotides matching TRBD2. Germline assignment: CDR1 SNHLY and CDR2 FYNNEI. This CDR3 is built from 13 residues. Trimming removed 11 bases from V and 3 bases from J; junction bases left unmatched: 8. The CDR3 coding sequence is TGTGCCTCCACCGGGACTAGCATCTACGAGCAGTACTTC. This encodes CASTGTSIYEQYF.

V usage is TRBV21-1 and J usage is TRBJ1-5. TRBV21-1 counts as a pseudogene. The CDR3 covers 14 residues. The CDR3 region has the DNA TGTGCCAGCAGCAAAGTCGGGGGGGACCAGCCCCAGCATTTT. Translated: CASSKVGGDQPQHF.

The chain combines TRBV11-3 with TRBJ2-3; TRBD2 agrees at 8 bases. CDR3 size: 16 residues. V lost 4 bases and J lost 3; bases outside the gene matches: 9. The V gene's germline CDR1 is SGHNT and CDR2 YENEEA. CDR3: CASSSGGGPGTDTQYF. In DNA, the CDR3 is TGTGCCAGCAGCTCCGGGGGGGGGCCGGGTACAGATACGCAGTATTTT.

A single count supports this clone. The chain combines TRBV5-3 with TRBJ2-2, with TRBD1 matching over 7 bases. TRBV5-3 is recorded as an ORF, its role being uncertain. The CDR3 is made up of 16 amino acids. The V segment lost 2 bases and the J segment 0 bases; nucleotides outside the gene matches: 4. Here the CDR3 DNA reads TGTGCCAGAAGCTTTACCGGGACAGCGAACACCGGGGAGCTGTTTTTT. This translates into CARSFTGTANTGELFF.

The J gene is TRBJ2-1, the V gene TRBV7-2; possible D gene TRBD1, 5 bases. The CDR3 spans 16 residues. In germline, CDR1 is SGHTA, CDR2 FQGNSA. Trimming removed 5 bases at V and 2 bases at J, with 16 bases between. The CDR3 loop is CASSRRPMDTYNEQFF. The CDR3 nucleotides are TGTGCCAGCAGCCGCCGACCAATGGACACCTACAATGAGCAGTTCTTC.